These 27 T cell receptor beta chains originate from one sample sequenced in a study of cytomegalovirus exposure and HLA in healthy donors. Both 60 Vbeta primers and 13 Jbeta primers went into the PCR. The protocol was immunoSEQ multiplex PCR, while the TCRdb copy is restricted to in-frame clones and leaves out a portion. The table has approximately 220,000 clones, approximately 83% seen once. The sample was PBMCs. Receptors were obtained from a girl aged 5 to 17 in good health and CMV-seronegative.

The chain joins TRBV5-6 to TRBJ1-2; 7 bases line up with TRBD1. The V gene's germline CDR1 is SGHDT and CDR2 YYEEEE. V shed 4 bases, J shed 2 bases, and the junction held 2 bases outside the gene matches. The length of the CDR3 is 13 residues. CDR3 nucleotides: TGTGCCAGCAGCGTGACAGGGAACTATGGCTACACCTTC. Amino acids: CASSVTGNYGYTF.

The V gene is TRBV30, the J gene TRBJ1-4; no clear D gene. Between the trimmed V and J ends, which lost 4 bases and 0 bases, there was a span of 12 bases. The CDR3 sequence is 15 residues long. CDR1 and CDR2 (germline): GTSNPN, SVGIG (reference sequence). As DNA, the CDR3 is TGTGCCTGGATACGGGAGGCTTCAACTAATGAAAAACTGTTTTTT. Translated, it gives CAWIREASTNEKLFF.

This clone was detected only a few times. Other DNA sequences from this sample encode an identical CDR3 as well. V is TRBV19 and J is TRBJ1-1; TRBD1 aligns across 8 bases. V lost 7 bases, J lost 5 bases, and 6 bases stayed unmatched. The length of the CDR3 is 13 residues. Germline CDR1 and CDR2: LNHDA and SQIVND (reference sequence). The CDR3 loop is CASTSRGLTEAFF. The DNA of the CDR3 is TGTGCCAGTACATCCAGGGGGCTTACTGAAGCTTTCTTT.

The rearrangement links TRBV27 to TRBJ2-1, with D perhaps matching TRBD1 (9 bases). CDR3 length equals 22 residues. Germline values: CDR1 MNHEY, CDR2 SMNVEV (reference sequence). V lost 4 bases and J lost 2, with 33 bases in between. CDR3: CASSSDGTGTPELAEPYNEQFF. The DNA of the CDR3 is TGTGCCAGCAGTTCCGACGGGACAGGGACCCCCGAACTAGCGGAGCCCTACAATGAGCAGTTCTTC.

The chain recombines TRBV7-2 with TRBJ2-5; 8 bases are a match to TRBD2. The ends lost 0 bases at V and 1 base at J; junction bases unmatched: 13. The CDR3 consists of 19 residues. Germline V gives CDR1 SGHTA, CDR2 FQGNSA. The CDR3 DNA reads TGTGCCAGCAGCTTAGCAAGATTTCGTGGCGGGGGGTTCCAAGAGACCCAGTACTTC. Translating it yields CASSLARFRGGGFQETQYF.

The chain employs TRBV27 and TRBJ2-3; 9 bases map to TRBD2. The CDR3 covers 17 residues. V shed 4 bases, J shed 2 bases, and the junction held 10 bases outside the gene matches. Germline assignment: CDR1 MNHEY and CDR2 SMNVEV (reference sequence). The CDR3 bases are TGTGCCAGCAGTTCTCTGGGAGCGGGAGGACTCACAGATACGCAGTATTTT. This codes for CASSSLGAGGLTDTQYF.

The chain combines TRBV11-2 with TRBJ2-7, with 7 bases aligning to TRBD1. CDR3 size: 15 residues. The V gene end was trimmed by 3 bases and the J gene end by 7 bases; junction bases not matched to a gene: 12. Germline CDR1 SGHAT, CDR2 FQNNGV. The CDR3 reads CASSFSGQGVGEQYF. The CDR3, as DNA: TGTGCCAGCAGCTTTAGTGGGCAGGGGGTTGGGGAGCAGTACTTC.

J is TRBJ2-7 and V is TRBV6-5, with a tentative D call TRBD2 (7 bases). From germline, CDR1 is MNHEY and CDR2 SVGAGI. The CDR3 has 15 amino acids. V lost 6 bases and J lost 2, with 17 bases in between. The CDR3 bases are TGTGCCAGCAGAGATAGGGGGGGTCGGGCCTACGAGCAGTACTTC. Protein sequence: CASRDRGGRAYEQYF.

The chain recombines TRBV5-6 with TRBJ1-5; weak D call: TRBD1 (5 bases). The germline V and J ends were trimmed by 4 bases and 0 bases, with 14 bases remaining between them. The CDR3 totals 16 residues. Germline V lookup: CDR1 SGHDT, CDR2 YYEEEE. CDR3 sequence: CASSLRLTASNQPQHF. CDR3 nucleotide sequence: TGTGCCAGCAGCCTACGCCTGACAGCTAGCAATCAGCCCCAGCATTTT.

This chain uses TRBV19 with TRBJ2-3, with 8 bases matching TRBD2. Looked up from germline, CDR1 is LNHDA and CDR2 is SQIVND (reference sequence). With V trimmed by 3 bases and J by 0 bases, 5 bases remained unmatched. CDR3 length: 16 amino acids. The CDR3 coding sequence is TGTGCCAGTAGTATGAATAGCGGGACAAGCACAGATACGCAGTATTTT. As protein: CASSMNSGTSTDTQYF.

Points on this clone: The junction shows a germline mismatch at one end, possibly a read error. This sequence joins TRBV29-1 and TRBJ1-5; D is ambiguous. The CDR3 loop spans 14 amino acids. CDR1 and CDR2 (germline): SQVTM, ANQGSEA. The CDR3 sequence is CSVDQAGPNRPQHF. In nucleotides, the CDR3 is TGCAGCGTTGACCAAGCAGGTCCGAATCGGCCCCAGCATTTT.

CDR3 region: CASSYRDRGGSYGYTF. The CDR3 DNA follows: TGTGCCAGCAGCTACCGGGACAGGGGTGGTTCTTATGGCTACACCTTC. This rearrangement joins TRBV5-6 to TRBJ1-2, with TRBD1 matching 10 bases. CDR3 length: 16 residues. Germline trimming cut 3 bases from V and 5 bases from J; bases unmatched to any gene: 10. Germline V gives CDR1 SGHDT, CDR2 YYEEEE.

The rearrangement joins TRBV19 to TRBJ2-3, with 8 bases aligning to TRBD1. Trimming at V came to 5 bases and at J to 1 base, leaving 11 bases not matched to a gene. The CDR3 loop spans 17 amino acids. Germline lookup yields CDR1 LNHDA and CDR2 SQIVND (reference sequence). CDR3 residues: CASSYTWTGRRTDTQYF. The CDR3 nucleotides read TGTGCCAGTAGTTATACTTGGACAGGGCGGCGCACAGATACGCAGTATTTT.

The chain is built from TRBV9 and TRBJ1-6; a weak D match, TRBD1 (6 bases). The ends were cut back, 0 bases at V and 1 base at J, with 8 bases in the middle. Germline V lookup: CDR1 SGDLS, CDR2 YYNGEE. The CDR3 contains 16 residues. CDR3: CASSVEGGSYNSPLHF. The CDR3 DNA follows: TGTGCCAGCAGCGTAGAAGGGGGTTCCTATAATTCACCCCTCCACTTT.

This chain links TRBV11-2 with TRBJ1-4, with TRBD1 matching 8 bases. V lost 1 base, J lost 8 bases, and 3 bases stayed unmatched. Germline CDR1 reads SGHAT; CDR2 reads FQNNGV. CDR3 size: 14 residues. The CDR3 sequence: CASSLVYRGEKLFF. CDR3 nucleotide sequence: TGTGCCAGCAGCTTAGTCTACAGGGGGGAAAAACTGTTTTTT.

This chain connects TRBV2 to TRBJ1-4, with TRBD1 matching 11 bases. CDR3 length: 16 residues. Per germline, CDR1 SNHLY and CDR2 FYNNEI. Trimming cost V 6 bases and J 4 bases; bases outside gene matches: 7. The CDR3 nucleotides read TGTGCCAGCAGCGGACAGGGGGCGAACCTTAATGAAAAACTGTTTTTT. Its protein product is CASSGQGANLNEKLFF.

Only one count was recorded for this clone. Written as DNA, the CDR3 is TGTGCCAGCACTAAGGGGGCAAGGGGGAATGAGCAGTTCTTC. Amino acid sequence: CASTKGARGNEQFF. The chain couples TRBV6-5 to TRBJ2-1, with 7 bases identical to TRBD1. J was trimmed by 7 bases and V by 7 bases; bases with no gene match: 10. Germline lookup yields CDR1 MNHEY and CDR2 SVGAGI. CDR3 length equals 14 residues.

This clone is a singleton in its sample. V is TRBV5-1 and J is TRBJ2-3; a weak D match, TRBD2 (6 bases). Germline V CDR1 and CDR2: SGHRS, YFSETQ. CDR3 length: 17 amino acids. V lost 0 bases and J 0 bases, leaving 14 bases between the germline ends. The CDR3 bases are TGCGCCAGCAGCTTGGTCGGAGGGCCTTCTAGCACAGATACGCAGTATTTT. It encodes CASSLVGGPSSTDTQYF.

The chain carries TRBV2 and TRBJ1-4, with 8 positions matching TRBD1. Unmatched junction bases numbered 7, after V lost 3 bases and J lost 7 bases. The V gene's germline CDR1 is SNHLY and CDR2 FYNNEI. CDR3 length: 15 amino acids. The chain's CDR3 is CASSEDRVEGEKLFF. The CDR3 DNA reads TGTGCCAGCAGTGAGGACAGGGTTGAGGGTGAAAAACTGTTTTTT.

The CDR3 sequence: CASSVPQGAGGYTF. The CDR3 nucleotides are TGCGCCAGCAGCGTTCCACAGGGGGCCGGAGGCTACACCTTC. V usage is TRBV5-1 and J usage is TRBJ1-2; 9 positions match TRBD1. This CDR3 region has 14 residues. Germline trimming cut 4 bases from V and 8 bases from J; bases unmatched to any gene: 9. Germline CDR1 and CDR2: SGHRS and YFSETQ.

The rearrangement uses TRBV7-8 and TRBJ2-7; maybe TRBD1 (5 bases). Per germline, CDR1 SGHVS and CDR2 FQNEAQ. The CDR3 spans 15 residues. Deletions cut 1 base from V and 4 bases from J, with 14 bases between. The CDR3 reads CASSLGGALPYEQYF. The CDR3 DNA is TGTGCCAGCAGCTTAGGTGGGGCCCTTCCTTACGAGCAGTACTTC.

J is TRBJ1-2 and V is TRBV5-1, with D hard to call. Germline CDR1 SGHRS, CDR2 YFSETQ. Trimming shortened V by 0 bases and J by 2 bases, and 8 bases separated the two germline ends. This CDR3 is built from 14 residues. This chain's CDR3 is CASSLGTSNYGYTF. The CDR3 DNA sequence: TGCGCCAGCAGCTTGGGGACTTCGAACTATGGCTACACCTTC.

CDR3 protein: CASKAGMGSPLHF. The CDR3 DNA follows: TGTGCCAGCAAAGCAGGGATGGGTTCACCCCTCCACTTT. The rearrangement joins TRBV28 to TRBJ1-6, with D tentatively TRBD1 (5 bases). Trimming pared 7 bases from V and 9 bases from J, leaving 13 bases between. Per germline, CDR1 MDHEN and CDR2 SYDVKM. This CDR3 contains 13 residues.

Remarks on this clone: Other DNA sequences within the sample encode an identical CDR3. The gene calls are TRBV18 and TRBJ1-2; no reliable D call. This CDR3 comprises 12 residues. The V and J ends lost 4 bases and 2 bases respectively, with 5 bases between them. Germline assignment: CDR1 KGHSH and CDR2 LQKENI. DNA of the CDR3: TGTGCCAGCTCACGTGAGAACTATGGCTACACCTTC. It codes for CASSRENYGYTF.

CDR3: CASSGTGITGELFF. In DNA form, the CDR3 reads TGCGCCAGCAGCGGGACAGGTATCACCGGGGAGCTGTTTTTT. The rearrangement links TRBV5-1 to TRBJ2-2; 8 bases align to TRBD1. Germline CDR1 SGHRS, CDR2 YFSETQ. The CDR3 is made up of 14 amino acids. The J segment lost 4 bases and the V segment lost 4 bases, leaving 3 bases of the junction unmatched.

The rearrangement joins TRBV19 to TRBJ2-1; TRBD2 aligns across 10 bases. This CDR3 contains 18 residues. Per germline, CDR1 LNHDA and CDR2 SQIVND (reference sequence). Trimming removed 7 bases from V and 9 bases from J; junction bases left unmatched: 21. The CDR3 here is CASKMRTGVASGRGEQFF. The CDR3 DNA follows: TGTGCCAGTAAAATGCGAACAGGGGTGGCTAGCGGGAGAGGTGAGCAGTTCTTC.

V gene TRBV18 combines with J gene TRBJ2-1; the D gene is possibly TRBD2 (6 bases). With 3 bases removed from V and 6 bases from J, the gap between germline ends came to 30 bases. Germline V gene data show CDR1 as KGHSH and CDR2 as LQKENI. The CDR3 length is 20 residues. The CDR3 nucleotides read TGTGCCAGCTCACCCGGACTACCCAGCACTCCCCAAAGATCTTCCAATGAGCAGTTCTTC. It specifies CASSPGLPSTPQRSSNEQFF.